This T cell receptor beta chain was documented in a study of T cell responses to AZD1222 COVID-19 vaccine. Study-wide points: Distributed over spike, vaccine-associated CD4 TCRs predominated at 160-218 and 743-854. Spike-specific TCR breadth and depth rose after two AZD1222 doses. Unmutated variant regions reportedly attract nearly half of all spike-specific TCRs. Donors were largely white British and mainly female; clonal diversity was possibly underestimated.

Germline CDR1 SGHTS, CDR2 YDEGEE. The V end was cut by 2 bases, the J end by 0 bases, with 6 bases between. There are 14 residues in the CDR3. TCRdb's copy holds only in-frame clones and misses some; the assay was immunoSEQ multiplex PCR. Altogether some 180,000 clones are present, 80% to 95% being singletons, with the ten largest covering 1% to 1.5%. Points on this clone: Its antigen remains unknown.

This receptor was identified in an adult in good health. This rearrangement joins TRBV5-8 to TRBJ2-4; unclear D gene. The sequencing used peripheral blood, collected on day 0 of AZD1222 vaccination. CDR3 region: CASSFGLAKNIQYF. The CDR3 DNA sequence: TGTGCCAGCAGCTTCGGGTTAGCCAAAAACATTCAGTACTTC.